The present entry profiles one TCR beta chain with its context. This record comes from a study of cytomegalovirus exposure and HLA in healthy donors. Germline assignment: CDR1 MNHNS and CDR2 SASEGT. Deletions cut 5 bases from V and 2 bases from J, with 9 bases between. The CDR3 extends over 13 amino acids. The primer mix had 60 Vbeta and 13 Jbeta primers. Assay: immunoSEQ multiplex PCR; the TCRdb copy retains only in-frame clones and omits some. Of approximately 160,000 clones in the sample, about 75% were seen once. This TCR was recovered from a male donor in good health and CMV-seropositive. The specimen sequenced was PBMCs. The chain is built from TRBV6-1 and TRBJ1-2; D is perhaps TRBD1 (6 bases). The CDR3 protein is CASSITGNYGYTF. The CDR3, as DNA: TGTGCCAGCAGTATTACAGGGAACTATGGCTACACCTTC.